This T cell receptor (beta chain) comes out of a study of T cell repertoires in cytomegalovirus infection. Study conclusions and caveats: The cumulative frequency of public TCR beta families distinguished individuals who carried CMV together with the relevant HLA.

Each CDR3 protein is one row after TCRdb ran MiXCR on the reads. The repertoire holds 370,000 or so distinct CDR3 sequences, with roughly 36% as singletons. Remarks on this clonotype: Antigen: not known.

The CDR3 spans 16 residues. The germline gives CDR1 MNHEY, CDR2 SVGEGT. Germline trimming cut 2 bases from V and 4 bases from J; bases unmatched to any gene: 9. The sample in question was cultured PBMCs, obtained from culture after CMV antigen stimulation. The rearrangement joins TRBV6-2 or TRBV6-3 to TRBJ1-2, with 8 bases lining up with TRBD1. The source is a human donor in good health (CMV status not recorded). Some clones in this sample may be carry-over from other donors' samples. CDR3 DNA sequence: TGTGCCAGCAGTTACACGACGGGACAGGAAATCTATGGCTACACCTTC. As protein: CASSYTTGQEIYGYTF.